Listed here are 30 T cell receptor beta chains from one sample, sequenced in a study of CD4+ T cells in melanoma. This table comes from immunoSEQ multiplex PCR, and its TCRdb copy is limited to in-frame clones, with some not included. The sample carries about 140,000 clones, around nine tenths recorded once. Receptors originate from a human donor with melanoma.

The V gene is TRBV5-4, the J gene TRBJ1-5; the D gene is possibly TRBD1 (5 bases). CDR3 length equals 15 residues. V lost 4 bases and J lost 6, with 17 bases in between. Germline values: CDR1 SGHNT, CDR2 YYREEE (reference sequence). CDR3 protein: CASSIQGREIQPQHF. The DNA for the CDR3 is TGTGCCAGCAGCATTCAAGGCAGGGAGATTCAGCCCCAGCATTTT.

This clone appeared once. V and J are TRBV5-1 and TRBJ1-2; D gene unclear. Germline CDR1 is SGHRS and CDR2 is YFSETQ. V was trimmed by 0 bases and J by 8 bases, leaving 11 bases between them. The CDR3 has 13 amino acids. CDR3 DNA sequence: TGCGCCAGCAGCTTGGAGTCTGACGGGGGCTACACCTTC. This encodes CASSLESDGGYTF.

The CDR3 DNA reads TGCAGTGCTGTAGGGGAGACCCAGTACTTC. Translation: CSAVGETQYF. This chain connects TRBV20-1 to TRBJ2-5; D gene ambiguous. From germline, CDR1 is DFQATT and CDR2 SNEGSKA (reference sequence). The CDR3 has 10 residues. Deletions cut 5 bases from V and 5 bases from J, with 6 bases between.

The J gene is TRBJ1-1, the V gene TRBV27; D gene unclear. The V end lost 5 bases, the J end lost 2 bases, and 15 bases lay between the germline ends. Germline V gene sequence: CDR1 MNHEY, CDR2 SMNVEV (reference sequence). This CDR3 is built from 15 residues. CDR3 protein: CASSRLDSGNTEAFF. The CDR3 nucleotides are TGTGCCAGCAGTCGTTTGGATTCGGGTAACACTGAAGCTTTCTTT.

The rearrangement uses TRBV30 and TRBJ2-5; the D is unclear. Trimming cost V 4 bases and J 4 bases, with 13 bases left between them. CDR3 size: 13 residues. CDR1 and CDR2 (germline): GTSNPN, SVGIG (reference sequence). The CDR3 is CAWTAKSPETQYF. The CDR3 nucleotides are TGTGCCTGGACCGCGAAGAGTCCAGAGACCCAGTACTTC.

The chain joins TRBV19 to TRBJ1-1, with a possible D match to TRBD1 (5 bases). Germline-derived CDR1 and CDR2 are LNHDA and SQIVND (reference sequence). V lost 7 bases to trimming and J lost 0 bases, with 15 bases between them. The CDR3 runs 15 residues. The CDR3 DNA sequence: TGTGCCAGTACCGAAAACCGAGGGGTGAACACTGAAGCTTTCTTT. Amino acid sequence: CASTENRGVNTEAFF. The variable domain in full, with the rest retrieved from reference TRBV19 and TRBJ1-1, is DGGITQSPKYLFRKEGQNVTLSCEQNLNHDAMYWYRQDPGQGLRLIYYSQIVNDFQKGDIAEGYSVSREKKESFPLTVTSAQKNPTAFYLCASTENRGVNTEAFFGQGTRLTVV.

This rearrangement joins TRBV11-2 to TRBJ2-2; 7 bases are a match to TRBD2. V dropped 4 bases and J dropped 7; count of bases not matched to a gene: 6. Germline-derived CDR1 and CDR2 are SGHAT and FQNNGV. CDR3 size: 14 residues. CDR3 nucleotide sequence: TGTGCCAGCAGCTATCTAGCGGCGAGCGGGGAGCTGTTTTTT. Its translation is CASSYLAASGELFF. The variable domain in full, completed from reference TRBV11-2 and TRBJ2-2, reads EAGVAQSPRYKIIEKRQSVAFWCNPISGHATLYWYQQILGQGPKLLIQFQNNGVVDDSQLPKDRFSAERLKGVDSTLKIQPAKLEDSAVYLCASSYLAASGELFFGEGSRLTVL.

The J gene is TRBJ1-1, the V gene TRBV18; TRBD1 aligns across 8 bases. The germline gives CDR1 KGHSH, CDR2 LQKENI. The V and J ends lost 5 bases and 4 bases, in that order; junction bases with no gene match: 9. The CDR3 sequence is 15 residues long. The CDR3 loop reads CASSARQGLFTEAFF. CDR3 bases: TGTGCCAGCTCAGCTAGACAGGGGTTATTCACTGAAGCTTTCTTT. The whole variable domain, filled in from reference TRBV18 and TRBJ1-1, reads NAGVMQNPRHLVRRRGQEARLRCSPMKGHSHVYWYRQLPEEGLKFMVYLQKENIIDESGMPKERFSAEFPKEGPSILRIQQVVRGDSAAYFCASSARQGLFTEAFFGQGTRLTVV.

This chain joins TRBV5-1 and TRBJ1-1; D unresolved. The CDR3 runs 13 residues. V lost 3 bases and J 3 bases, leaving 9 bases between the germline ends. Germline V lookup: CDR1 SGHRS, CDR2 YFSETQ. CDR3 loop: CASSSQPYTEAFF. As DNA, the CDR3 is TGCGCCAGCAGCTCCCAGCCTTACACTGAAGCTTTCTTT.

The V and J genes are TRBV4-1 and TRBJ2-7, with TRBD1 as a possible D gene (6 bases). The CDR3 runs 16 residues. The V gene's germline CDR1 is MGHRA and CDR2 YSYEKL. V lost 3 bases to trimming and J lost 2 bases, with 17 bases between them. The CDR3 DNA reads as TGCGCCAGCAGCCAGTCCGAGACAGGTGGTACCTACGAGCAGTACTTC. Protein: CASSQSETGGTYEQYF.

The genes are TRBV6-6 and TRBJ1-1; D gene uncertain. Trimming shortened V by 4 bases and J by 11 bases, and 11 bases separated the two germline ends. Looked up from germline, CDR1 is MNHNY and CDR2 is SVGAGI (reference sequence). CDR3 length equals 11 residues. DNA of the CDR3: TGTGCCAGCAGTTCCACGTCTAGCGCTTTCTTT. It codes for CASSSTSSAFF.

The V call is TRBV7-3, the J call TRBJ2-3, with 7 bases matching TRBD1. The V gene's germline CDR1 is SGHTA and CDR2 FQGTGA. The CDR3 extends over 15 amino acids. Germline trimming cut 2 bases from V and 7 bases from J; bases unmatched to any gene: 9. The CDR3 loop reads CASSLGTAKTYTQYF. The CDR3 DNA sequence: TGTGCCAGCAGCTTAGGGACAGCAAAGACTTATACGCAGTATTTT.

CDR3 sequence: CASSEGTAFF. The CDR3 DNA sequence: TGTGCCAGCAGTGAAGGAACTGCTTTCTTT. The chain uses TRBV6-1 and TRBJ1-1; no definite D call. The V gene's germline CDR1 is MNHNS and CDR2 SASEGT. The CDR3 is 10 residues long. Trimming took off 1 base at V and 11 bases at J, with 5 bases between the two ends.

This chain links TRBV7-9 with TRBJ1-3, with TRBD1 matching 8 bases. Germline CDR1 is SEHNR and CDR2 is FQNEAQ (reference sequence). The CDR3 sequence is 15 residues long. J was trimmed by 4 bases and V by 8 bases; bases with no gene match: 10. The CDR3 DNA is TGTGCCAGCGGACCCGGACAGGGAGCCGGAAACACCATATATTTT. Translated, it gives CASGPGQGAGNTIYF.

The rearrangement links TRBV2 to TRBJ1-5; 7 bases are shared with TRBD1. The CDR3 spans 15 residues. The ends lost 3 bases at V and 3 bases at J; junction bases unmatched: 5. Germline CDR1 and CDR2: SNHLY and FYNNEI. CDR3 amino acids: CASSEDRTFNQPQHF. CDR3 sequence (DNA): TGTGCCAGCAGTGAGGACAGGACCTTCAATCAGCCCCAGCATTTT.

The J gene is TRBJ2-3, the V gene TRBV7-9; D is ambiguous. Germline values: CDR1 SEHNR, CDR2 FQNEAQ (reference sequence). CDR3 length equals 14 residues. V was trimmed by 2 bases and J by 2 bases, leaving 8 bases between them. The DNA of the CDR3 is TGTGCCAGCAGCTTAAACCTGGCCACAGATACGCAGTATTTT. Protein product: CASSLNLATDTQYF.

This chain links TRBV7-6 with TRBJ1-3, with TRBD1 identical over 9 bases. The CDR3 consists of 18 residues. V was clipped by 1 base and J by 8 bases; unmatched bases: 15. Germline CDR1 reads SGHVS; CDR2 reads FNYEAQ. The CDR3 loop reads CASSLGYGTGTMVDTIYF. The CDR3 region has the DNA TGTGCCAGCAGCTTAGGATATGGGACAGGGACGATGGTAGACACCATATATTTT.

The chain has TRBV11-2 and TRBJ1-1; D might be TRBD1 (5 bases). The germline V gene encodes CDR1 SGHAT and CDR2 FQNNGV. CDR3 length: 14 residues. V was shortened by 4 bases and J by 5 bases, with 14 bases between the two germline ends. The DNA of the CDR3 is TGTGCCAGCAGCTACCGTCCGGGGGAAACTGAAGCTTTCTTT. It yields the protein CASSYRPGETEAFF.

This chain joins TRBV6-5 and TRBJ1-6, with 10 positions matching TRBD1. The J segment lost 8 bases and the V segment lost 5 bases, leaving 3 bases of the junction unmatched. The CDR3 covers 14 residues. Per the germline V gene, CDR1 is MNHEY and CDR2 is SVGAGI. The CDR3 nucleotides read TGTGCCAGCAGTGACAGGGGGCGAGATTCACCCCTCCACTTT. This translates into CASSDRGRDSPLHF.

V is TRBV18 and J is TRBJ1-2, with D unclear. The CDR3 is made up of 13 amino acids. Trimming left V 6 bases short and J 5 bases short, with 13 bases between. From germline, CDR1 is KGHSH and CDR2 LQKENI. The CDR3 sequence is CASSMGSTYGYTF. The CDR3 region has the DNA TGTGCCAGCTCGATGGGCAGTACTTATGGCTACACCTTC.

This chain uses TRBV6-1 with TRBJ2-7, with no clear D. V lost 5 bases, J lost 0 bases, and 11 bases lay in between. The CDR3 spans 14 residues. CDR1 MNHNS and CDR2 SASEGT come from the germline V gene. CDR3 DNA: TGTGCCAGCAGTATTCGGATGGACTCCTACGAGCAGTACTTC. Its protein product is CASSIRMDSYEQYF.

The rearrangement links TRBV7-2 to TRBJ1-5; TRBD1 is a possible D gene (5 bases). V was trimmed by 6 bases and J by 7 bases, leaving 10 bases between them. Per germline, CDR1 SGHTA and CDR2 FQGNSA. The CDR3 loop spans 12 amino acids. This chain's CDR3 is CASSRQTQPQHF. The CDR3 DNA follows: TGTGCCAGCAGTCGACAGACCCAGCCCCAGCATTTT.

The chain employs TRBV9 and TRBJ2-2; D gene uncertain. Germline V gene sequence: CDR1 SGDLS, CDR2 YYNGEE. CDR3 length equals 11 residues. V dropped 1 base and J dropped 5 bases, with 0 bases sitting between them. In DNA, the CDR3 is TGTGCCAGCAGCGTAACCGGGGAGCTGTTTTTT. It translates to CASSVTGELFF.

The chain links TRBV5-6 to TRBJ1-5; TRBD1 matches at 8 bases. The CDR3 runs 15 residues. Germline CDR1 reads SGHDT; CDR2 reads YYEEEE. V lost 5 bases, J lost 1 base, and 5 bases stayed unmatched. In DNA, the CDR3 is TGTGCCAGCAGTTCAGGGGGCTGGAGCAATCAGCCCCAGCATTTT. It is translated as CASSSGGWSNQPQHF.

The CDR3 sequence: CASSPDYSLNEKLFF. The DNA for the CDR3 is TGTGCCAGCAGCCCGGACTATTCCCTTAATGAAAAACTGTTTTTT. This chain joins TRBV7-9 and TRBJ1-4; D unresolved. This CDR3 comprises 15 residues. V was cut by 5 bases and J by 4 bases, with 14 bases left in between. Germline CDR1 reads SEHNR; CDR2 reads FQNEAQ (reference sequence).

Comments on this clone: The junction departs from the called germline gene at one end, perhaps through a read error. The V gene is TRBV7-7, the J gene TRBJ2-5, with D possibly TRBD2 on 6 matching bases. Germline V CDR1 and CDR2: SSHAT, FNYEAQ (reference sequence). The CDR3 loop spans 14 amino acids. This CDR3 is CASSLRGIEETQYF. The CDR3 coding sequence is TGTGCTAGCAGCTTGCGGGGCATCGAGGAGACCCAGTACTTC.

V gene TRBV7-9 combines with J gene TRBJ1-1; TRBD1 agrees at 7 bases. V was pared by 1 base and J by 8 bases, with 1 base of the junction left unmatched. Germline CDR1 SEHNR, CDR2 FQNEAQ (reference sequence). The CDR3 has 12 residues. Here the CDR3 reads CASSLVDREAFF. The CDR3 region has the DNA TGTGCCAGCAGCTTAGTGGACAGGGAAGCTTTCTTT. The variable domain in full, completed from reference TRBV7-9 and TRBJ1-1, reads DTGVSQNPRHKITKRGQNVTFRCDPISEHNRLYWYRQTLGQGPEFLTYFQNEAQLEKSRLLSDRFSAERPKGSFSTLEIQRTEQGDSAMYLCASSLVDREAFFGQGTRLTVV.

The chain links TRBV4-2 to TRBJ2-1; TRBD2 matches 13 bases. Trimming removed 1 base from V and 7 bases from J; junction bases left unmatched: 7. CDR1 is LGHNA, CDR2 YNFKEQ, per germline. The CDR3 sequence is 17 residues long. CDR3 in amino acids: CASSQAPGLAGLNEQFF. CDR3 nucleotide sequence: TGTGCCAGCAGCCAAGCACCGGGACTAGCGGGGCTAAATGAGCAGTTCTTC.

CDR3 coding DNA: TGTGCCGGACAGGGTACAGACTATGGCTACACCTTC. This codes for CAGQGTDYGYTF. V gene TRBV19 combines with J gene TRBJ1-2, with 8 bases lining up with TRBD1. The CDR3 spans 12 residues. CDR1 and CDR2 from the germline V gene are LNHDA and SQIVND (reference sequence). J gave up 3 bases and V 11 bases, and 5 bases lay outside the gene matches.

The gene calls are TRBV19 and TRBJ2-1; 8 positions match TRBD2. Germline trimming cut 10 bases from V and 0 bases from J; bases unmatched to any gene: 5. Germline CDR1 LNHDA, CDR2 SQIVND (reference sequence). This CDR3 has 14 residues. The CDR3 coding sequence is TGTGCCATCGGGGGGGCAAGCTCCTACAATGAGCAGTTCTTC. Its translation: CAIGGASSYNEQFF.